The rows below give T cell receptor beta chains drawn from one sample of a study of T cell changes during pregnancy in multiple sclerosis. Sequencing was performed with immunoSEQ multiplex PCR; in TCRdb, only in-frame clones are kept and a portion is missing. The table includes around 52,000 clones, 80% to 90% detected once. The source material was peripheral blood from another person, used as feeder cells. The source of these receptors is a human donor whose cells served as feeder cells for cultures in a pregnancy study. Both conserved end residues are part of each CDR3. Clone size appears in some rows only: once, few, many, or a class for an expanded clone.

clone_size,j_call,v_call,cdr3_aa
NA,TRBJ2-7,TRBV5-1,CASSLEDVNYEQYF
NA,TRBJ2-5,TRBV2,CATLRDRVLETQYF
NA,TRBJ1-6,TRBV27,CASSLTIPGNSSPLHF
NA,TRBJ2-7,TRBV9,CASSVDGSSYEQYF
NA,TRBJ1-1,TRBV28,CASSLYQGGNTEAFF
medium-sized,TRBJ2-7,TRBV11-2,CASSSGQVFDEQYF
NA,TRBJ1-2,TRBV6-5,CASSVQGVGYTF
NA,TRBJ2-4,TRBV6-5,CASSFGAGAKNIQYF
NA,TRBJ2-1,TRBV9,CASSRDSYNEQFF
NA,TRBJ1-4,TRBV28,CASSFPNGVREKLFF
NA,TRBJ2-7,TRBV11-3,CASSRGLGFSEQYF
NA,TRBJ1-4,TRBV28,CASRGQGEKLFF
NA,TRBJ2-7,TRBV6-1,CASSVTQGGGQYF
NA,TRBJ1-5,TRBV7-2,CASSLAMGRDNQPQHF
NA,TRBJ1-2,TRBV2,CASSHPTGAYGYTF
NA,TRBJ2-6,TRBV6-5,CASSYSAVGANVLTF
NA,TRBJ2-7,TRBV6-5,CASSYGTSGYEQYF
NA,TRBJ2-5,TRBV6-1,CASSVGTAETQYF
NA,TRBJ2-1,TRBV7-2,CASSIRDSYNEQFF
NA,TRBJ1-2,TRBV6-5,CASRTGVNYGYTF
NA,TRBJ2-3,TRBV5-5,CASSLDVGTDTQYF
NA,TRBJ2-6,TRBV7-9,CASSLAPTSSGANVLTF
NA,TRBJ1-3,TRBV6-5,CASSYSRRVSGNTIYF
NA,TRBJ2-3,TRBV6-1,CASSVGSTDTQYF
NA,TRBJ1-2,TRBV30,CAWSVVGGNRGVGGYTF
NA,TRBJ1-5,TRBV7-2,CASSSTLHSNQPQHF
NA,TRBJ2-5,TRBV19,CASRYGETQYF
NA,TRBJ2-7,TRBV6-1,CASSEIRDRRTYEQYF
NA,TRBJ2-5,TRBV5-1,CASSLGVQETQYF
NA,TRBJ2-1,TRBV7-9,CASTLPQGKVNEQFF
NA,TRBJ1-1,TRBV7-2,CASSLAGTGGYTEAFF
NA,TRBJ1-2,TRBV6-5,CASTLLGHHNYGYTF
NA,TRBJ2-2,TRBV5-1,CASSLARSGELFF
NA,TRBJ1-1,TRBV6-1,CASSAAGPRNTEAFF
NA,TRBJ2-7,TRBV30,CAWSNRAPVYEQYF
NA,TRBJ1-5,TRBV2,CASRPTGRDGNQPQHF
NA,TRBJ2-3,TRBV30,CAWSVGVYTDTQYF